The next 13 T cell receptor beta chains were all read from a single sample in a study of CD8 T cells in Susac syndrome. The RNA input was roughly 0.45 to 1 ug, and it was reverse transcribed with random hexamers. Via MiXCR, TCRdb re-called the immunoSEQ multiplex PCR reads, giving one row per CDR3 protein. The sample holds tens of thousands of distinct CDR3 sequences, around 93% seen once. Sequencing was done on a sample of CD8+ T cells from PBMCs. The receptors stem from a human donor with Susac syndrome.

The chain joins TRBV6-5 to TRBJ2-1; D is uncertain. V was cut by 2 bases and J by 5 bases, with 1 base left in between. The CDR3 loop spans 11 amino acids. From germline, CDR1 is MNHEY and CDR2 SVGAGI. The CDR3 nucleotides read TGTGCCAGCAGTTACAACAATGAGCAGTTCTTC. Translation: CASSYNNEQFF.

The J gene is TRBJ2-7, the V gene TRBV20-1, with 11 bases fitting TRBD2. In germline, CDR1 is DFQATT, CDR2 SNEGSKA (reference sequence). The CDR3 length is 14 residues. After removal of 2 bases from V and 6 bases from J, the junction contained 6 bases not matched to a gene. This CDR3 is CSARPLAGAPEQYF. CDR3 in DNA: TGCAGTGCTAGACCACTAGCGGGAGCCCCCGAGCAGTACTTC.

Here the CDR3 reads CSIRTPWGETQYF. CDR3 sequence (DNA): TGCAGCATCCGGACCCCTTGGGGGGAGACCCAGTACTTC. J is TRBJ2-5 and V is TRBV29-1; D assignment may be TRBD1 or TRBD2 (5 bases each). The CDR3 covers 13 residues. Trimming stripped 8 bases from V and 5 bases from J, with 18 bases between. The germline V gene has CDR1 SQVTM and CDR2 ANQGSEA.

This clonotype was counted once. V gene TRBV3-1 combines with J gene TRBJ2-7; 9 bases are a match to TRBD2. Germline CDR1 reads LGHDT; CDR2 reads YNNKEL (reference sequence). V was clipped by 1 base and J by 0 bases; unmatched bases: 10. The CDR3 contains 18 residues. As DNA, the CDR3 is TGTGCCAGCAGCCAAGTTAGCGGGAGTTCCCTCAGCTCCTACGAGCAGTACTTC. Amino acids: CASSQVSGSSLSSYEQYF.

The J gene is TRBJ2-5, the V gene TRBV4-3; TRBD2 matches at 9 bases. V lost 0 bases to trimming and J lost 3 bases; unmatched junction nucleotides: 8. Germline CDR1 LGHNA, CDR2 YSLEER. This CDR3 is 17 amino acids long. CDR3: CASSQDLAGGLKETQYF. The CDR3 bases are TGCGCCAGCAGCCAAGATCTGGCGGGAGGGCTCAAAGAGACCCAGTACTTC.

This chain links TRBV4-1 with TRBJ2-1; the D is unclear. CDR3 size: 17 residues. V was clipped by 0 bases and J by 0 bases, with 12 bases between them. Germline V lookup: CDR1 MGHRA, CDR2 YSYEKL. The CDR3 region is CASSQDTRQSSYNEQFF. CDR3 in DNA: TGCGCCAGCAGCCAAGATACGCGCCAGAGCTCCTACAATGAGCAGTTCTTC.

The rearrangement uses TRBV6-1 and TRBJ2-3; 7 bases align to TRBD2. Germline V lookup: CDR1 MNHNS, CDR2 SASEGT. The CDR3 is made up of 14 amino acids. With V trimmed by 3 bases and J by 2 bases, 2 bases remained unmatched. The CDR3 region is CASSEGLTTDTQYF. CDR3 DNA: TGTGCCAGCAGTGAGGGACTAACCACAGATACGCAGTATTTT.

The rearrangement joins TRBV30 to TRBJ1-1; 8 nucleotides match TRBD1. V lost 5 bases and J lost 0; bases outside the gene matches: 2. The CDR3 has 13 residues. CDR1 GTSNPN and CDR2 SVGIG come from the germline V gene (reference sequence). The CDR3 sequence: CAWGTGMNTEAFF. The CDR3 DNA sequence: TGTGCCTGGGGGACAGGAATGAACACTGAAGCTTTCTTT.

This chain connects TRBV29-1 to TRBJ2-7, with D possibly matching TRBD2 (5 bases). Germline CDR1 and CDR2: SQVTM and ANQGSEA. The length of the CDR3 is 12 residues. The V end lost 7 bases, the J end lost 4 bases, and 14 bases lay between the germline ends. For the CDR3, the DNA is TGCAGCGGCCGGACGGAGGCGTACGAGCAGTACTTC. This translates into CSGRTEAYEQYF.

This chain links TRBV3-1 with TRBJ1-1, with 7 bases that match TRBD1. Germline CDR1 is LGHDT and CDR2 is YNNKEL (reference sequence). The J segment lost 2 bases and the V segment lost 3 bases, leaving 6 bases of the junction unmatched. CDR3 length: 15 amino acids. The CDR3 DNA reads TGTGCCAGCAGCCATAGACAGGGTATTAACACTGAAGCTTTCTTT. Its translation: CASSHRQGINTEAFF.

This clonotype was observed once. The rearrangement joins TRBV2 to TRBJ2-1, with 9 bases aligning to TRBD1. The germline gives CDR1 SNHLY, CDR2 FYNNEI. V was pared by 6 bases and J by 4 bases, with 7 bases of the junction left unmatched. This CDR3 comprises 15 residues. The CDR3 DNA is TGTGCCAGCAGCGTCGGGACAGGGTTATACAATGAGCAGTTCTTC. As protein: CASSVGTGLYNEQFF.

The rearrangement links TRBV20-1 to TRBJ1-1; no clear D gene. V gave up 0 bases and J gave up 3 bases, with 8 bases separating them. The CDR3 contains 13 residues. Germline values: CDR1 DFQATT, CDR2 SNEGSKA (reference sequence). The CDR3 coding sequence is TGCAGTGCTAGAGATCCCAGCTACACTGAAGCTTTCTTT. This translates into CSARDPSYTEAFF.

The CDR3 spells CASRPVTSGGDTQYF. The CDR3 DNA reads as TGTGCCAGCAGGCCGGTGACTAGCGGGGGAGATACGCAGTATTTT. The chain combines TRBV2 with TRBJ2-3, with 12 nucleotides matching TRBD2. Looked up from germline, CDR1 is SNHLY and CDR2 is FYNNEI. Unmatched junction bases numbered 6, after V lost 6 bases and J lost 5 bases. The CDR3 is 15 residues long.